The 29 T cell receptor beta chains listed next were all sequenced from one sample in a study of cytotoxic CD8 clonotypes in ibrutinib-treated CLL. Generated by immunoSEQ multiplex PCR, the TCRdb table keeps only in-frame clones and is missing some. The table records roughly 200,000 clones, more than 65% of them present only once. The material sequenced was PBMCs, taken after 12 months of ibrutinib treatment. The receptor set was obtained from a human donor with chronic lymphocytic leukemia.

This rearrangement joins TRBV9 to TRBJ2-3, with 8 bases identical to TRBD2. The junction had 8 bases not matched to a gene; V was cut back by 0 bases and J by 2 bases. The germline V gene has CDR1 SGDLS and CDR2 YYNGEE. The CDR3 has 17 amino acids. The CDR3 coding sequence is TGTGCCAGCAGCGTAGAGGGCGGGAGGCCCGACACAGATACGCAGTATTTT. Residues: CASSVEGGRPDTDTQYF.

Only a few counts were recorded for this clone. The chain uses TRBV28 and TRBJ2-5; the D gene is possibly TRBD1 (5 bases). Germline V lookup: CDR1 MDHEN, CDR2 SYDVKM. V was cut by 2 bases and J by 4 bases, with 17 bases left in between. This CDR3 contains 16 residues. CDR3 sequence: CASSLGRRARAETQYF. The CDR3 DNA sequence: TGTGCCAGCAGTTTAGGGCGCAGGGCTCGCGCAGAGACCCAGTACTTC.

This clone came up once. V gene TRBV19 combines with J gene TRBJ2-2; weak D call: TRBD2 (5 bases). This CDR3 is built from 13 residues. Germline CDR1 and CDR2: LNHDA and SQIVND (reference sequence). With 1 base removed from V and 8 bases from J, the gap between germline ends came to 8 bases. CDR3: CASSIVEGGELFF. DNA for the CDR3: TGTGCCAGTAGTATAGTAGAGGGAGGGGAGCTGTTTTTT.

This clone came up once. This chain links TRBV5-8 with TRBJ2-1; TRBD1 aligns across 7 bases. CDR3 length: 15 residues. CDR1 is SGHTS and CDR2 is YDEGEE in the germline V gene. V trimming: 0 bases; J trimming: 7 bases; junction bases outside the gene matches: 7. The CDR3 sequence: CASSLAGDRQNEQFF. The CDR3 coding sequence is TGTGCCAGCAGCTTGGCCGGGGACAGACAGAATGAGCAGTTCTTC.

A few counts support this clone. The rearrangement links TRBV4-1 to TRBJ2-7; no clear D. The ends were cut back, 0 bases at V and 1 base at J, with 10 bases in the middle. The CDR3 consists of 15 residues. Germline V gene sequence: CDR1 MGHRA, CDR2 YSYEKL. The CDR3 sequence is CASSQDRSLSYEQYF. The CDR3 nucleotides are TGCGCCAGCAGCCAAGATCGCTCTCTTTCCTACGAGCAGTACTTC.

This clone appeared many times. The gene calls are TRBV27 and TRBJ2-7, with no clear D. Germline CDR1 and CDR2: MNHEY and SMNVEV (reference sequence). Trimming stripped 3 bases from V and 0 bases from J, with 6 bases between. The CDR3 spans 13 residues. DNA of the CDR3: TGTGCCAGCAGTTTGGCCAACTCCTACGAGCAGTACTTC. Protein sequence: CASSLANSYEQYF.

This chain joins TRBV11-1 and TRBJ2-6, with D possibly being TRBD1 (6 bases). V gave up 5 bases and J gave up 0 bases, with 17 bases separating them. Germline V gene lookup returns CDR1 SGHAT and CDR2 FQDESV (reference sequence). The CDR3 is 18 amino acids. As DNA, the CDR3 is TGTGCCAGCAGCCAGCCGGGACACCAGAGCTCTGGGGCCAACGTCCTGACTTTC. It is translated as CASSQPGHQSSGANVLTF.

This clone occurred once. The chain employs TRBV6-5 and TRBJ1-5; D remains unclear. This CDR3 has 15 residues. Germline loops: CDR1 MNHEY, CDR2 SVGAGI. V was pared by 0 bases and J by 6 bases, with 12 bases between. CDR3 DNA: TGTGCCAGCAGTTACTCAGATGCCGGGAGTCAGCCCCAGCATTTT. Its protein product is CASSYSDAGSQPQHF.

V and J are TRBV6-6 and TRBJ2-1; 10 bases are a match to TRBD2. V gave up 6 bases and J gave up 13 bases; unmatched junction bases: 12. Germline CDR1 is MNHNY and CDR2 is SVGAGI (reference sequence). The length of the CDR3 is 14 residues. The CDR3 spells CASSPELAGYTQFF. CDR3 nucleotides: TGTGCCAGCAGCCCCGAACTAGCGGGATATACCCAGTTCTTC.

The table lists this clone with a few counts. The V call is TRBV30, the J call TRBJ1-5; D call uncertain. CDR1 and CDR2 (germline): GTSNPN, SVGIG (reference sequence). The CDR3 totals 11 residues. V shed 0 bases and J shed 11 bases, with 8 bases lying between them. DNA of the CDR3: TGTGCCTGGAGTGTAAAAAGAACCCAGCATTTT. Amino acids: CAWSVKRTQHF.

This clone occurred a few times. The chain combines TRBV12-5 with TRBJ2-1, with TRBD1 identical over 9 bases. This CDR3 contains 16 residues. V lost 4 bases and J lost 6; bases outside the gene matches: 10. The germline V gene encodes CDR1 LGHNT and CDR2 FRNRAP. The CDR3 is CASGSATGGHPNEQFF. The CDR3 region has the DNA TGTGCTAGTGGTTCTGCCACAGGGGGCCACCCCAATGAGCAGTTCTTC.

V usage is TRBV9 and J usage is TRBJ2-7, with TRBD1 identical over 10 bases. Germline trimming cut 4 bases from V and 2 bases from J; bases unmatched to any gene: 9. This CDR3 has 16 residues. Germline V lookup: CDR1 SGDLS, CDR2 YYNGEE. Written as DNA, the CDR3 is TGTGCCAGCAGCTCCGAGGGACAGGGGACGACCTACGAGCAGTACTTC. Translating gives CASSSEGQGTTYEQYF.

Of note for this clone: The same CDR3 also results from other DNA sequences found in this sample. V is TRBV5-6 and J is TRBJ1-5; a weak D match, TRBD1 (6 bases). Germline V gene data show CDR1 as SGHDT and CDR2 as YYEEEE. V was clipped by 2 bases and J by 7 bases, with 16 bases between them. The CDR3 covers 15 residues. The CDR3 here is CASSLGSGGGQPQHF. CDR3 in DNA: TGTGCCAGCAGCTTAGGTTCGGGGGGCGGACAGCCCCAGCATTTT.

The rearrangement links TRBV30 to TRBJ2-1, with 8 bases aligning to TRBD2. This CDR3 has 17 amino acids. After removal of 0 bases from V and 4 bases from J, the junction contained 11 bases not matched to a gene. Germline V lookup: CDR1 GTSNPN, CDR2 SVGIG (reference sequence). The CDR3 sequence: CAWSVRYFSGIYNEQFF. Written as DNA, the CDR3 is TGTGCCTGGAGTGTACGGTATTTTAGCGGGATTTACAATGAGCAGTTCTTC.

This clone was detected only a few times. The chain combines TRBV5-4 with TRBJ1-2; 8 bases align to TRBD1. J lost 7 bases, V lost 3 bases, and 5 bases had no gene match. Germline-derived CDR1 and CDR2 are SGHNT and YYREEE (reference sequence). CDR3 size: 13 residues. The DNA for the CDR3 is TGTGCCAGCAGCTCGGACAGGGTCGGTGGCTACACCTTC. This encodes CASSSDRVGGYTF.

The J gene is TRBJ1-1, the V gene TRBV2, with D unresolved. V dropped 6 bases and J dropped 4 bases, with 9 bases sitting between them. Germline lookup yields CDR1 SNHLY and CDR2 FYNNEI. CDR3 length: 12 amino acids. The CDR3 protein is CASSVTVTEAFF. The CDR3, as DNA: TGTGCCAGCAGCGTGACGGTCACTGAAGCTTTCTTT.

CDR3 protein: CASSQERAADTQYF. Written as DNA, the CDR3 is TGCGCCAGCAGCCAAGAAAGGGCAGCAGATACGCAGTATTTT. This sequence joins TRBV4-3 and TRBJ2-3; D is ambiguous. CDR3 size: 14 residues. Deletions cut 0 bases from V and 4 bases from J, with 8 bases between. Germline values: CDR1 LGHNA, CDR2 YSLEER.

The J gene is TRBJ1-5, the V gene TRBV28; D is uncertain. CDR1 and CDR2 (germline): MDHEN, SYDVKM. This CDR3 region has 13 residues. V was shortened by 6 bases and J by 4 bases, with 10 bases between the two germline ends. The DNA for the CDR3 is TGTGCCAGCAGAGCAGGTGAAAATCAGCCCCAGCATTTT. Amino acids: CASRAGENQPQHF.

On this clone itself: The identical CDR3 is also encoded by other nucleotide sequences in the sample. The chain joins TRBV7-3 to TRBJ2-7; 9 nucleotides agree with TRBD1. The germline gives CDR1 SGHTA, CDR2 FQGTGA. The CDR3 is 14 amino acids. With 3 bases clipped from V and 1 base from J, the junction kept 1 base outside the gene matches. The chain's CDR3 is CASSLTGGSYEQYF. CDR3 bases: TGTGCCAGCAGCTTGACAGGGGGGTCCTACGAGCAGTACTTC. Full variable domain (outside the CDR3, taken from reference TRBV7-3 and TRBJ2-7): GAGVSQTPSNKVTEKGKYVELRCDPISGHTALYWYRQSLGQGPEFLIYFQGTGAADDSGLPNDRFFAVRPEGSVSTLKIQRTERGDSAVYLCASSLTGGSYEQYFGPGTRLTVT.

The chain combines TRBV6-6 with TRBJ1-2, with D possibly being TRBD1 (6 bases). CDR1 and CDR2 (germline): MNHNY, SVGAGI (reference sequence). The CDR3 loop spans 14 amino acids. The V end was cut by 2 bases, the J end by 2 bases, with 9 bases between. The CDR3 loop is CASSYGGRNYGYTF. CDR3 nucleotides: TGTGCCAGCAGTTACGGGGGGCGCAACTATGGCTACACCTTC.

The V and J genes are TRBV30 and TRBJ1-5, with 12 bases aligning to TRBD1. Losses at the gene ends were 2 bases for V and 6 bases for J; bases not matched to a gene: 5. The CDR3 spans 15 residues. The V gene's germline CDR1 is GTSNPN and CDR2 SVGIG (reference sequence). The DNA for the CDR3 is TGTGCCTGGAGTTCGGGACAGGGGGCGGTTCAGCCCCAGCATTTT. It yields the protein CAWSSGQGAVQPQHF.

This CDR3 reads CASSLSLIQGPWYTF. In DNA, the CDR3 is TGTGCCAGTAGTCTCTCTCTCATTCAGGGTCCTTGGTACACCTTC. The chain joins TRBV19 to TRBJ1-2; TRBD1 might be the D (5 bases). With 5 bases removed from V and 11 bases from J, the gap between germline ends came to 24 bases. CDR1 is LNHDA and CDR2 is SQIVND in the germline V gene (reference sequence). The CDR3 spans 15 residues. The full variable domain, rest sourced from reference TRBV19 and TRBJ1-2, is DGGITQSPKYLFRKEGQNVTLSCEQNLNHDAMYWYRQDPGQGLRLIYYSQIVNDFQKGDIAEGYSVSREKKESFPLTVTSAQKNPTAFYLCASSLSLIQGPWYTFGSGTRLTVV.

J is TRBJ2-2 and V is TRBV28; no clear D. The germline V gene encodes CDR1 MDHEN and CDR2 SYDVKM. V was shortened by 5 bases and J by 9 bases, with 13 bases between the two germline ends. The CDR3 runs to 13 residues. The DNA for the CDR3 is TGTGCCAGCAGTCCTGCCGGTGGGAGGGAGCTGTTTTTT. Protein product: CASSPAGGRELFF.

This rearrangement joins TRBV18 to TRBJ1-1; D remains unclear. The CDR3 sequence is 13 residues long. V lost 4 bases and J 1 base, leaving 7 bases between the germline ends. Germline V CDR1 and CDR2: KGHSH, LQKENI. The CDR3 loop reads CASSQTGNTEAFF. As DNA, the CDR3 is TGTGCCAGCTCACAAACGGGGAACACTGAAGCTTTCTTT. Combining the CDR3 with reference TRBV18 and TRBJ1-1 gives the whole variable domain NAGVMQNPRHLVRRRGQEARLRCSPMKGHSHVYWYRQLPEEGLKFMVYLQKENIIDESGMPKERFSAEFPKEGPSILRIQQVVRGDSAAYFCASSQTGNTEAFFGQGTRLTVV.

This chain links TRBV29-1 with TRBJ2-7, with D possibly being TRBD1 or TRBD2 (5 bases each). The V and J ends lost 6 bases and 9 bases respectively, with 21 bases between them. The CDR3 runs 13 residues. Germline V gives CDR1 SQVTM, CDR2 ANQGSEA. CDR3 coding DNA: TGCAGCGTCGCGCTTGGGGCTAGCATGGTGCAGTACTTC. Protein product: CSVALGASMVQYF.

The chain carries TRBV28 and TRBJ2-1; tentatively, D is TRBD2 (7 bases). From germline, CDR1 is MDHEN and CDR2 SYDVKM. The CDR3 is 15 amino acids. The V end was cut by 2 bases, the J end by 12 bases, with 20 bases between. CDR3 DNA sequence: TGTGCCAGCAGTTTAAGGGGGGGCAGGAGTAATCGGCAGTTCTTC. This gives the protein CASSLRGGRSNRQFF.

The V and J genes are TRBV29-1 and TRBJ2-7, with D possibly matching TRBD2 (5 bases). Germline V gene sequence: CDR1 SQVTM, CDR2 ANQGSEA. The CDR3 is 13 residues long. Trimming stripped 4 bases from V and 0 bases from J, with 10 bases between. Written as DNA, the CDR3 is TGCAGCGTTGGAGGGAGCAGCTCCTACGAGCAGTACTTC. Translated: CSVGGSSSYEQYF.

This clone was counted between two and nine times. The chain employs TRBV7-2 and TRBJ1-2; D unclear. The length of the CDR3 is 15 residues. V dropped 1 base and J dropped 4 bases, with 13 bases sitting between them. Germline V CDR1 and CDR2: SGHTA, FQGNSA. In DNA, the CDR3 is TGTGCCAGCAGCTTAGGAGGACTAAACTCCTATGGCTACACCTTC. It yields the protein CASSLGGLNSYGYTF.

The V and J genes are TRBV19 and TRBJ1-6; no clear D. The V and J ends lost 6 bases and 6 bases respectively, with 12 bases between them. The CDR3 has 14 amino acids. Per germline, CDR1 LNHDA and CDR2 SQIVND (reference sequence). CDR3 sequence (DNA): TGTGCCAGTAGGGCCCTTGAAGTTAATTCACCCCTCCACTTT. Its translation: CASRALEVNSPLHF.